This T cell receptor beta chain came from a study of post-analysis software for immune sequencing data. Study-wide results and caveats: Significantly lower normalized Chao1 diversity was found in patients with multiple sclerosis relative to controls. Elevated frequency relative to controls characterized roughly five TRBV segments in patients, TRBV5-6, TRBV5-1 and TRBV20-1 among them. Samples from a shared batch, those prepared together, strongly co-clustered by F measure.

Remarks on this clonotype: The antigen is unknown.

Unique molecular identifiers tagged the TCR beta cDNA libraries. One entry per CDR3 protein results from TCRdb running MiXCR on the PCR reads. Here the sample spans some 260,000 distinct CDR3 sequences, 30% to 45% being singletons. This CDR3 comprises 14 residues. Germline assignment: CDR1 ENHRY and CDR2 SYGVKD. With 8 bases clipped from V and 5 bases from J, the junction kept 9 bases outside the gene matches. Input material: blood. The gene calls are TRBV10-3 and TRBJ2-1; TRBD2 matches 7 bases. The sequence was collected from a girl aged 10 to 17 with multiple sclerosis. In DNA form, the CDR3 reads TGTGCCATCCAGCGGGATCGACTTGACAATGAGCAGTTCTTC. As protein: CAIQRDRLDNEQFF.